These T cell receptor beta chains were read from a single sample in a study of T cell responses to AZD1222 COVID-19 vaccine. Assay: immunoSEQ multiplex PCR; the TCRdb copy retains only in-frame clones and omits some. The sample includes under 200,000 clones, 80% to 95% of them seen just once. Sequencing used peripheral blood, obtained on day 0 of AZD1222 vaccination. Receptors were obtained from an adult in good health. Both conserved end residues are part of each CDR3. A D gene is named only where the DNA matches it firmly. Clone size appears in some rows only: once, few, many, or a class for an expanded clone.

J,D,size,V,CDR3,DNA
TRBJ1-1,-,-,TRBV19,CASSVRTVNTEAFF,TGTGCCAGTAGTGTCCGGACGGTGAACACTGAAGCTTTCTTT
TRBJ1-1,-,-,TRBV5-1,CASSLVGRGHEAFF,TGCGCCAGCAGCTTGGTGGGGAGGGGACATGAAGCTTTCTTT
TRBJ2-3,TRBD2,-,TRBV7-2,CAWGGTSTDTQYF,TGTGCCTGGGGGGGTACCTCCACAGATACGCAGTATTTT
TRBJ1-2,-,-,TRBV7-9,CASSLREAVGYTF,TGTGCCAGCAGCTTAAGGGAGGCTGTGGGCTACACCTTC
TRBJ2-3,-,-,TRBV2,CASSFPFTDTQYF,TGTGCCAGCAGTTTCCCCTTTACAGATACGCAGTATTTT
TRBJ2-1,-,-,TRBV5-6,CASSLWGPGSFVSYNEQFF,TGTGCCAGCAGCTTGTGGGGACCCGGGAGTTTCGTATCCTACAATGAGCAGTTCTTC
TRBJ1-1,TRBD1,-,TRBV5-8,CASSRPGQGDTEAFF,TGTGCCAGCAGTCGCCCGGGACAGGGTGACACTGAAGCTTTCTTT
TRBJ1-2,-,-,TRBV4-1,CASSQGDLANYGYTF,TGCGCCAGCAGCCAAGGCGACCTCGCTAACTATGGCTACACCTTC
TRBJ1-6,-,-,TRBV6-2/TRBV6-3,CASSPAGSRGNSPLHF,TGTGCCAGCAGTCCCGCGGGCTCCAGAGGAAATTCACCCCTCCACTTT
TRBJ2-7,-,-,TRBV18,CASSPGEFRFEQYF,TGTGCCAGCTCACCAGGGGAGTTTAGATTCGAGCAGTACTTC
TRBJ1-2,TRBD1,once,TRBV6-1,CASSETGANYGYTF,TGTGCCAGCAGTGAGACAGGGGCCAACTATGGCTACACCTTC
TRBJ2-1,-,once,TRBV6-5,CASSYLARVYNEQFF,TGTGCCAGCAGTTACTTAGCCAGGGTTTACAATGAGCAGTTCTTC
TRBJ2-4,-,-,TRBV18,CASSPTLAKNIQYF,TGTGCCAGCTCGCCGACACTGGCCAAAAACATTCAGTACTTC
TRBJ2-7,-,-,TRBV12-3/TRBV12-4,CASSRFSYEQYF,TGTGCCAGCAGTCGTTTCTCCTACGAGCAGTACTTC
TRBJ2-1,-,-,TRBV4-1,CASSQAGGGPNNEQFF,TGCGCCAGCAGCCAAGCGGGTGGAGGGCCCAACAATGAGCAGTTCTTC
TRBJ1-1,-,-,TRBV7-9,CASSGRRGGPEAFF,TGTGCCAGCAGCGGGCGGAGGGGTGGCCCTGAAGCTTTCTTT
TRBJ1-1,-,-,TRBV18,CASSPPGRIGNTEAFF,TGTGCCAGCTCACCACCGGGCAGAATTGGGAACACTGAAGCTTTCTTT
TRBJ2-1,-,once,TRBV18,CASSPDWNEQFF,TGTGCCAGCTCACCAGACTGGAATGAGCAGTTCTTC
TRBJ1-1,TRBD1,-,TRBV5-1,CASSATTGSTEAFF,TGCGCCAGCAGCGCAACGACAGGGAGCACTGAAGCTTTCTTT
TRBJ2-7,-,-,TRBV7-8,CASSLARDRPYEQYF,TGTGCCAGCAGCTTAGCGCGGGACAGACCCTACGAGCAGTACTTC
TRBJ2-1,TRBD1,-,TRBV30,CAWSTGGERFF,TGTGCCTGGAGTACAGGGGGAGAGCGGTTCTTC
TRBJ1-5,-,once,TRBV5-1,CASSLSGEGQPQHF,TGCGCCAGCAGCTTGTCCGGGGAGGGTCAGCCCCAGCATTTT
TRBJ2-7,TRBD2,-,TRBV7-2,CASSLGAGGREQYF,TGTGCCAGCAGCTTAGGAGCGGGGGGGCGCGAGCAGTACTTC
TRBJ2-7,-,-,TRBV5-5,CASSSGQNYEQYF,TGTGCCAGCAGCTCCGGACAAAACTACGAGCAGTACTTC
TRBJ2-4,-,-,TRBV5-1,CASSGGGTDRKNIQYF,TGCGCCAGCAGCGGGGGTGGGACTGATCGCAAAAACATTCAGTACTTC
TRBJ2-7,-,-,TRBV19,CASSAVEGASYEQYF,TGTGCCAGTAGCGCCGTGGAGGGGGCCTCCTACGAGCAGTACTTC
TRBJ1-1,-,once,TRBV4-3,CASSQEWQNTEAFF,TGCGCCAGCAGCCAAGAATGGCAGAACACTGAAGCTTTCTTT
TRBJ2-5,TRBD2,-,TRBV7-2,CASSLLAATSGQETQYF,TGTGCCAGCAGCTTATTAGCGGCGACTAGCGGCCAAGAGACCCAGTACTTC
TRBJ2-1,-,-,TRBV27,CASSPPGRANEQFF,TGTGCCAGCAGTCCCCCTGGCAGGGCGAATGAGCAGTTCTTC
TRBJ2-5,-,-,TRBV6-1,CASSPAQTQYF,TGTGCCAGCAGTCCAGCCCAGACCCAGTACTTC
TRBJ1-4,-,-,TRBV6-2/TRBV6-3,CASSSGTDEKLFF,TGTGCCAGCAGCTCCGGGACCGATGAAAAACTGTTTTTT
TRBJ1-5,-,-,TRBV4-1,CASSPGGSDSNQPQHF,TGCGCCAGCAGCCCAGGAGGGTCAGATAGCAATCAGCCCCAGCATTTT
TRBJ1-2,TRBD1,-,TRBV7-8,CASSLPARDRGKGYTF,TGTGCCAGCAGCTTACCCGCGAGGGACAGGGGTAAGGGCTACACCTTC
TRBJ1-4,-,-,TRBV27,CASRGDRWGLNEKLFF,TGTGCCAGCAGGGGGGATCGGTGGGGCCTGAATGAAAAACTGTTTTTT
TRBJ1-5,-,-,TRBV28,CASSLRGGQPQHF,TGTGCCAGCAGTTTGAGGGGCGGCCAGCCCCAGCATTTT
TRBJ2-5,-,-,TRBV5-6,CASSSSLGRRGWETQYF,TGTGCCAGCAGCTCTAGCTTAGGCCGTCGGGGTTGGGAGACCCAGTACTTC
TRBJ1-4,-,-,TRBV3-1/TRBV3-2,CASSQGGGVEKLFF,TGTGCCAGCAGCCAAGGCGGAGGGGTTGAAAAACTGTTTTTT
TRBJ2-3,TRBD1,once,TRBV5-4,CASRNQGTAFSKDTQYF,TGTGCCAGCAGGAACCAGGGGACAGCCTTTTCCAAGGATACGCAGTATTTT
TRBJ1-2,-,once,TRBV11-1,CASSLGGTNYGYTF,TGTGCCAGCAGCTTGGGCGGCACTAACTATGGCTACACCTTC